Listed below are T cell receptor beta chains from one sample, sequenced in a study of shared clonotypes between healthy human individuals. Some clones are missing from TCRdb's copy, which holds only in-frame ones; the method was immunoSEQ multiplex PCR. The table shows about 2,100,000 clones, with approximately 94% occurring only once. Sequenced sample: naive CD8+ T cells from PBMCs. These receptors were collected from a man between 18 and 29 years old in good health. Some clones in this sample may be carry-over from other donors' samples. CDR3s include the opening cysteine and the closing phenylalanine or tryptophan. D genes are given only for firm matches. Clone size, where shown, is once, few, many, or a class for clones that have expanded.

>TRBV9|-|TRBJ2-1|-
TGTGCCAGCAGCGTATTTGGGGCCAATGAGCAGTTCTTC
CASSVFGANEQFF
>TRBV27|once|TRBJ2-5|TRBD2
TGTGCCAGCAGTTCTACAGGGTCATCTAGCGGGGGGGAGAGGGAGACCCAGTACTTC
CASSSTGSSSGGERETQYF
>TRBV28|-|TRBJ2-7|-
TGTGCCAGCACTAAAGTCAGTCGGACCTACGAGCAGTACTTC
CASTKVSRTYEQYF
>TRBV7-9|once|TRBJ2-7|TRBD2
TGTGCCAGCAGCGAACCGGGACTAGCGGGGACATACGAGCAGTACTTC
CASSEPGLAGTYEQYF
>TRBV4-1|-|TRBJ1-4|TRBD1
TGCGCCACCAGGGGGAATGAAAAACTGTTTTTT
CATRGNEKLFF
>TRBV7-2|-|TRBJ1-3|-
TGTGCCAGCAGCTTAGTACCGGTGTCTGGAAACACCATATATTTT
CASSLVPVSGNTIYF
>TRBV27|-|TRBJ1-1|-
TGTGCCCTCCGACGGGGTATGAACACTGAAGCTTTCTTT
CALRRGMNTEAFF
>TRBV5-1|-|TRBJ2-1|TRBD2
TGCGCCAGCAGCTTGGCGGCAACTAGCGGGAGGGCCAGGGAGCAGTTCTTC
CASSLAATSGRAREQFF
>TRBV7-8|-|TRBJ1-5|-
TGTGCCAGCAGCCACTCCCAGGCAAGGGTCGGGGAACAGCCCCAGCATTTT
CASSHSQARVGEQPQHF
>TRBV5-6|-|TRBJ2-1|TRBD2
TGTGCCAGCAGCCCCGCGGGAGGGAATGAGCAGTTCTTC
CASSPAGGNEQFF